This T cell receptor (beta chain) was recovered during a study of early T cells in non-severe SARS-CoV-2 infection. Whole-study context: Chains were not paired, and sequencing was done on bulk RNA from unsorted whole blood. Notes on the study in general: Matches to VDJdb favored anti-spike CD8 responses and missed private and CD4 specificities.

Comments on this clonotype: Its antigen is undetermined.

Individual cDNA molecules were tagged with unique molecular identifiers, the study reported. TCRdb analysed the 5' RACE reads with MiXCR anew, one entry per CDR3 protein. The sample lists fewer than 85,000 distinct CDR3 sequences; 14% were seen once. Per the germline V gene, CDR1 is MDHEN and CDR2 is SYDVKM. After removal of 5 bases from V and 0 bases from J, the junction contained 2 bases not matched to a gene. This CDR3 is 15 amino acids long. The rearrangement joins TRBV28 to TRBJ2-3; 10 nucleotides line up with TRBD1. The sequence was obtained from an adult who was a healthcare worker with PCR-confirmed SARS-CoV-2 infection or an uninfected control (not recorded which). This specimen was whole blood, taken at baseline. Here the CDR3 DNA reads TGTGCCAGCAGTCGGGACAGGGGAAGCACAGATACGCAGTATTTT. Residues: CASSRDRGSTDTQYF.